The next 24 T cell receptor beta chains were all read from a single sample in a study of T cells in localized non-small cell lung cancer. Data came from immunoSEQ multiplex PCR; TCRdb stores just in-frame clones and leaves some out. The sample has about 33,000 clones; roughly nine tenths are singletons. The sequences come from peripheral blood, collected before any cancer treatment. The receptor set was obtained from an older female donor with stage I lung adenocarcinoma.

The chain uses TRBV27 and TRBJ1-1; perhaps TRBD1 as D (6 bases). The CDR3 consists of 14 residues. Trimming took off 1 base at V and 1 base at J, with 7 bases between the two ends. Germline assignment: CDR1 MNHEY and CDR2 SMNVEV (reference sequence). The CDR3 DNA reads TGTGCCAGCAGTTTATTGACAGGGAACACTGAAGCTTTCTTT. Translating gives CASSLLTGNTEAFF.

CDR3 DNA: TGTGCCAGCAGCAACCAGGGGAACTATGGCTACACCTTC. It is translated as CASSNQGNYGYTF. The V and J genes are TRBV6-6 and TRBJ1-2; possibly TRBD1 for D (6 bases). V lost 6 bases and J 2 bases, leaving 10 bases between the germline ends. The CDR3 sequence is 13 residues long. In germline, CDR1 is MNHNY, CDR2 SVGAGI (reference sequence).

The gene calls are TRBV5-1 and TRBJ2-2, with 7 bases aligning to TRBD1. Germline lookup yields CDR1 SGHRS and CDR2 YFSETQ. The CDR3 has 16 amino acids. Trimming took 4 bases from V and 1 from J; bases not matched to a gene: 7. Here the CDR3 DNA reads TGCGCCAGCAGCACCCGACAGGGACAGAACACCGGGGAGCTGTTTTTT. Encoded protein: CASSTRQGQNTGELFF.

The V call is TRBV7-8, the J call TRBJ2-1; weak D call: TRBD2 (5 bases). The CDR3 is 15 amino acids. The V gene lost 2 bases and the J gene lost 0 bases, with 8 bases spanning the gap. Germline CDR1 reads SGHVS; CDR2 reads FQNEAQ. CDR3 DNA: TGTGCCAGCAGCTTATCGGGGAGCTCCTACAATGAGCAGTTCTTC. It specifies CASSLSGSSYNEQFF.

The chain uses TRBV15 and TRBJ2-1; D ambiguous. CDR1 and CDR2 from the germline V gene are LNHNV and YYDKDF (reference sequence). The CDR3 sequence is 13 residues long. V was cut by 0 bases and J by 10 bases, with 10 bases left in between. DNA for the CDR3: TGTGCCACCAGCAGAGATCTATCCGGCGAGCAGTTCTTC. Residues: CATSRDLSGEQFF.

The chain employs TRBV28 and TRBJ1-6; D is possibly TRBD1 (5 bases). Trimming removed 6 bases at V and 5 bases at J, with 14 bases between. The CDR3 has 15 residues. CDR1 and CDR2 (germline): MDHEN, SYDVKM. The CDR3 nucleotides are TGTGCCAGCAGACCGAGGGGCTACGATAATTCACCCCTCCACTTT. The encoded protein is CASRPRGYDNSPLHF.

The chain uses TRBV7-2 and TRBJ1-1; D perhaps matches TRBD1 (5 bases). The CDR3 consists of 19 residues. CDR1 and CDR2 (germline): SGHTA, FQGNSA. V was trimmed by 4 bases and J by 0 bases, leaving 24 bases between them. The CDR3 sequence: CASSSLGLGPESMNTEAFF. The CDR3 nucleotides read TGTGCCAGCAGCTCCCTAGGGTTGGGGCCAGAGTCAATGAACACTGAAGCTTTCTTT.

V gene TRBV5-1 combines with J gene TRBJ2-4; D uncertain. V gave up 4 bases and J gave up 11 bases, with 16 bases separating them. CDR1 is SGHRS, CDR2 YFSETQ, per germline. The length of the CDR3 is 13 residues. This CDR3 is CASSPTASIFQYF. The CDR3 region has the DNA TGCGCCAGCAGCCCTACGGCCAGTATTTTTCAGTACTTC. The whole variable domain, remainder taken from reference TRBV5-1 and TRBJ2-4, is KAGVTQTPRYLIKTRGQQVTLSCSPISGHRSVSWYQQTPGQGLQFLFEYFSETQRNKGNFPGRFSGRQFSNSRSEMNVSTLELGDSALYLCASSPTASIFQYFGAGTRLSVL.

V and J are TRBV10-1 and TRBJ2-3, with 13 positions matching TRBD2. Germline trimming cut 10 bases from V and 5 bases from J; bases unmatched to any gene: 21. CDR3 length: 19 amino acids. Germline V gene lookup returns CDR1 WNHNN and CDR2 SYGVQD (reference sequence). In nucleotides, the CDR3 is TGCGCCATCCTACCCGTGAAAACTAGCGGGGGGGCAGGTCAAGATACGCAGTATTTT. This encodes CAILPVKTSGGAGQDTQYF.

The rearrangement joins TRBV19 to TRBJ1-5; the D gene is possibly TRBD1 (6 bases). The V gene's germline CDR1 is LNHDA and CDR2 SQIVND (reference sequence). The CDR3 runs 16 residues. The V and J ends lost 6 bases and 0 bases respectively, with 15 bases between them. CDR3 residues: CASRWTDSYSNQPQHF. The CDR3 DNA is TGTGCCAGTAGATGGACAGACTCCTATAGCAATCAGCCCCAGCATTTT.

The genes are TRBV4-2 and TRBJ2-7; TRBD2 matches at 10 bases. Trimming cost V 1 base and J 4 bases; bases outside gene matches: 7. CDR1 is LGHNA, CDR2 YNFKEQ, per germline. The CDR3 loop spans 16 amino acids. The DNA for the CDR3 is TGTGCCAGCAGCCAAGTATTAGCGGGGGGCTTATACGAGCAGTACTTC. The encoded protein is CASSQVLAGGLYEQYF.

The chain uses TRBV7-6 and TRBJ1-1; D uncertain. The CDR3 is 17 residues long. Trimming left V 4 bases short and J 7 bases short, with 25 bases between. The germline CDR1 and CDR2 sequences are SGHVS and FNYEAQ. For the CDR3, the DNA is TGTGCCAGCAGCTCCACCTTGATTGGGCCTCATTGGGATGAAGCTTTCTTT. Translating gives CASSSTLIGPHWDEAFF.

V is TRBV19 and J is TRBJ1-3; 7 nucleotides match TRBD1. V lost 5 bases and J lost 0; bases outside the gene matches: 4. Germline assignment: CDR1 LNHDA and CDR2 SQIVND (reference sequence). This CDR3 has 15 amino acids. CDR3 nucleotide sequence: TGTGCCAGTAGTGCGACAGGGAGCTCTGGAAACACCATATATTTT. It translates to CASSATGSSGNTIYF.

The rearrangement links TRBV5-4 to TRBJ1-3; a weak D match, TRBD1 (5 bases). The CDR3 runs to 15 residues. Germline V gene sequence: CDR1 SGHNT, CDR2 YYREEE (reference sequence). V was shortened by 0 bases and J by 2 bases, with 9 bases between the two germline ends. Here the CDR3 reads CASSLGGGAGNTIYF. In DNA, the CDR3 is TGTGCCAGCAGCTTGGGGGGGGGAGCTGGAAACACCATATATTTT.

V gene TRBV14 combines with J gene TRBJ2-3; 14 bases fit TRBD2. Germline loops: CDR1 SGHDN, CDR2 FVKESK. V was clipped by 5 bases and J by 6 bases; unmatched bases: 7. The CDR3 contains 16 residues. In nucleotides, the CDR3 is TGTGCCAGCAGCACCCGACTAGCGGGGGGGCGTGATACGCAGTATTTT. This gives the protein CASSTRLAGGRDTQYF.

This clone occurred once. V and J are TRBV19 and TRBJ1-5, with D perhaps matching TRBD1 (5 bases). This CDR3 is 15 amino acids long. Per the germline V gene, CDR1 is LNHDA and CDR2 is SQIVND (reference sequence). The V gene lost 3 bases and the J gene lost 0 bases, with 9 bases spanning the gap. CDR3 sequence reads: CASSMEGISNQPQHF. Here the CDR3 DNA reads TGTGCCAGTAGTATGGAGGGGATTAGCAATCAGCCCCAGCATTTT.

The V and J genes are TRBV6-5 and TRBJ1-1; the D gene is possibly TRBD1 (6 bases). CDR3 length: 16 amino acids. Per the germline V gene, CDR1 is MNHEY and CDR2 is SVGAGI. Between the trimmed V and J ends, which lost 2 bases and 3 bases, there was a span of 16 bases. This CDR3 is CASSYRPGGVHTEAFF. The CDR3 nucleotides are TGTGCCAGCAGTTACCGACCCGGGGGCGTACACACTGAAGCTTTCTTT.

This chain uses TRBV7-3 with TRBJ2-1; TRBD1 matches at 11 bases. Trimming took 3 bases from V and 8 from J; bases not matched to a gene: 6. Germline V CDR1 and CDR2: SGHTA, FQGTGA. The CDR3 loop spans 15 amino acids. This CDR3 is CASSLGQGVFHEQFF. The CDR3 region has the DNA TGTGCCAGCAGCTTGGGACAGGGGGTTTTCCATGAGCAGTTCTTC.

This rearrangement joins TRBV28 to TRBJ2-3; 10 bases line up with TRBD2. Germline lookup yields CDR1 MDHEN and CDR2 SYDVKM. V shed 4 bases, J shed 5 bases, and the junction held 6 bases outside the gene matches. This CDR3 contains 15 residues. The CDR3 DNA follows: TGTGCCAGCAGTTCCGTCCGACTAGCGGGAGATACGCAGTATTTT. This sequence encodes CASSSVRLAGDTQYF.

V gene TRBV6-1 combines with J gene TRBJ1-2; 9 nucleotides agree with TRBD1. The CDR3 has 16 residues. Trimming at V came to 0 bases and at J to 1 base, leaving 3 bases not matched to a gene. Germline loops: CDR1 MNHNS, CDR2 SASEGT. In DNA form, the CDR3 reads TGTGCCAGCAGTGAAGCCGGGACAGGGCTTAACTATGGCTACACCTTC. Translated, it gives CASSEAGTGLNYGYTF.

The chain employs TRBV5-1 and TRBJ2-3; TRBD2 agrees at 9 bases. This CDR3 has 16 amino acids. CDR1 is SGHRS and CDR2 is YFSETQ in the germline V gene. Unmatched junction bases numbered 4, after V lost 0 bases and J lost 2 bases. This chain's CDR3 is CASSLEIAGATDTQYF. CDR3 nucleotide sequence: TGCGCCAGCAGCTTGGAAATAGCGGGGGCCACAGATACGCAGTATTTT.

The V call is TRBV7-2, the J call TRBJ1-3, with D possibly TRBD1 on 6 matching bases. This CDR3 is built from 17 residues. V shed 11 bases and J shed 2 bases, with 25 bases lying between them. Looked up from germline, CDR1 is SGHTA and CDR2 is FQGNSA. CDR3 sequence reads: CASGTRNSGGTGNTIYF. DNA of the CDR3: TGTGCCTCCGGGACACGGAATTCTGGGGGGACTGGAAACACCATATATTTT.

The gene calls are TRBV10-2 and TRBJ2-7; weak D call: TRBD2 (6 bases). V was trimmed by 6 bases and J by 0 bases, leaving 12 bases between them. The CDR3 runs 14 residues. In germline, CDR1 is WSHSY, CDR2 SAAADI. CDR3 coding DNA: TGCGCCAGCAGGGCCGGGAGATTCTCCTACGAGCAGTACGTC. Its protein is CASRAGRFSYEQYV.

The chain carries TRBV4-2 and TRBJ2-3; TRBD2 matches at 16 bases. CDR1 and CDR2 (germline): LGHNA, YNFKEQ. There are 20 residues in the CDR3. The junction had 10 bases not matched to a gene; V was cut back by 4 bases and J by 0 bases. CDR3 nucleotide sequence: TGTGCCAGCAGCCCAGAAGGGACTAGCGGGGGGGCCTGGAGCACAGATACGCAGTATTTT. Residues: CASSPEGTSGGAWSTDTQYF.